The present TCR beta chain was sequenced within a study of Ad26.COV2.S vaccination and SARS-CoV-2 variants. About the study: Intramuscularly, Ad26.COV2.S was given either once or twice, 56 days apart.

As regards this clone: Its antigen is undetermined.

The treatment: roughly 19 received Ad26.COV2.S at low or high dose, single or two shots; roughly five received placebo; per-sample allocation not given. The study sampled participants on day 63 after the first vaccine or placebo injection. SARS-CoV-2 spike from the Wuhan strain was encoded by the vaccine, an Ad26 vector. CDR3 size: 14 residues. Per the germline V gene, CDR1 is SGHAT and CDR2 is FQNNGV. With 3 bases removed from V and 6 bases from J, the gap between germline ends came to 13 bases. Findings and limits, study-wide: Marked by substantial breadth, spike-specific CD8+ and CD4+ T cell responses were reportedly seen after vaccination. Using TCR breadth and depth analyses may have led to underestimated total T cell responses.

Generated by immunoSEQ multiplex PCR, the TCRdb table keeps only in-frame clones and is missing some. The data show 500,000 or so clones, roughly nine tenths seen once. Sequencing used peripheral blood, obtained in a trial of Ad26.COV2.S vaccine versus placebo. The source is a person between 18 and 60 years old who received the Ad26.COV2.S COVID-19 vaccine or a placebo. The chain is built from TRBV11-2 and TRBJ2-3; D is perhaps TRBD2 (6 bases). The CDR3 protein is CASSFDGSWDTQYF. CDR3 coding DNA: TGTGCCAGCAGCTTTGACGGGAGTTGGGATACGCAGTATTTT.